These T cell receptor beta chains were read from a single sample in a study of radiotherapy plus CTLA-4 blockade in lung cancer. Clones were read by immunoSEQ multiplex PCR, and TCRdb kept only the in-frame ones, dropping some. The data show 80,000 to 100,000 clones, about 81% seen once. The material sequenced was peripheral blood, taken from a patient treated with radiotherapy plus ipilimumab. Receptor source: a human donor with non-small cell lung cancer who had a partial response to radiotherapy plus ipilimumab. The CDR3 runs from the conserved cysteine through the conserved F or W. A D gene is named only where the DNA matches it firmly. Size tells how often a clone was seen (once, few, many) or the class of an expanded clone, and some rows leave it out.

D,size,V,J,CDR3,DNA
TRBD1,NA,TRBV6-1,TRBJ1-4,CASSGTGGAGEKLFF,TGTGCCAGCTCCGGGACAGGGGGCGCTGGCGAAAAACTGTTTTTT
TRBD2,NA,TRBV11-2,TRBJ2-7,CASSILAGDSYEQYF,TGTGCCAGCAGCATACTAGCGGGAGATTCCTACGAGCAGTACTTC
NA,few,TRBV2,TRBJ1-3,CASNRVSGNTIYF,TGTGCCAGCAACAGGGTTTCTGGAAACACCATATATTTT
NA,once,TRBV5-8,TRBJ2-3,CASSLTSGATDTQYF,TGTGCCAGCAGCTTGACGTCAGGTGCCACAGATACGCAGTATTTT
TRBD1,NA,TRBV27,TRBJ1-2,CASHRTGLANYGHTF,TGTGCCAGCCATAGGACAGGGTTAGCTAACTATGGCCACACCTTC
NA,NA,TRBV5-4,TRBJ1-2,CASSLGTGRGSYGYTF,TGTGCCAGCAGCTTGGGGACGGGCAGGGGCTCCTATGGCTACACCTTC
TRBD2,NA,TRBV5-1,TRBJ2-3,CASSLAGLGADTQYF,TGCGCCAGCAGCTTGGCAGGACTAGGGGCAGATACGCAGTATTTT
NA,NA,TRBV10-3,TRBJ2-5,CAISESVGEQYF,TGTGCCATCAGTGAGTCGGTGGGAGAGCAGTACTTC
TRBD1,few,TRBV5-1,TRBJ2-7,CASSFGTGGDEQYF,TGCGCCAGCAGCTTTGGGACAGGGGGCGACGAGCAGTACTTC
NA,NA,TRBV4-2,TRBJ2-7,CASSQGYSQAYEQYF,TGTGCCAGCAGCCAAGGGTACAGTCAAGCCTACGAGCAGTACTTC
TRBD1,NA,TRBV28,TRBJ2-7,CASTGTGGLTSQYEQYF,TGTGCCAGCACCGGGACAGGGGGCCTCACCTCGCAATACGAGCAGTACTTC
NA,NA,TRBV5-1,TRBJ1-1,CASSLSGGTEAFF,TGCGCCAGCAGCTTGTCCGGGGGGACTGAAGCTTTCTTT
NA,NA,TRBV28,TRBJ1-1,CASSLSLGFEAFF,TGTGCCAGCAGTTTAAGTTTGGGCTTTGAAGCTTTCTTT
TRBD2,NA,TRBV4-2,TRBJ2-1,CASSQTGTSGSRNNEQFF,TGTGCCAGCAGCCAAACCGGGACTAGCGGGAGCAGGAACAATGAGCAGTTCTTC
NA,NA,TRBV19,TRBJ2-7,CASSRGERSYEQYF,TGTGCCAGTAGTCGTGGAGAGCGCTCCTACGAGCAGTACTTC
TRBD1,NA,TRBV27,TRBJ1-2,CASSLGDRLNYGYTF,TGTGCCAGCAGTTTGGGGGACAGACTAAACTATGGCTACACCTTC
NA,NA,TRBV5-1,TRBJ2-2,CASSSHRENTGELFF,TGCGCCAGCAGCTCGCACAGGGAGAACACCGGGGAGCTGTTTTTT
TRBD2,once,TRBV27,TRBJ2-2,CASSSRRRTSGGKMDTGELFF,TGTGCCAGCAGTTCACGGAGGAGGACTAGCGGGGGTAAAATGGACACCGGGGAGCTGTTTTTT
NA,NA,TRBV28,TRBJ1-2,CASSLHSSTYGYTF,TGTGCCAGCAGTTTACACAGCTCGACCTATGGCTACACCTTC
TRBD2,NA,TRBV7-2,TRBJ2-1,CASSLVAAGGGNEQFF,TGTGCCAGCAGCTTAGTAGCCGCGGGAGGTGGTAATGAGCAGTTCTTC
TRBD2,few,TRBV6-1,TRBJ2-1,CASRGLAGSPNEQFF,TGTGCCAGCAGAGGACTAGCGGGAAGCCCCAATGAGCAGTTCTTC
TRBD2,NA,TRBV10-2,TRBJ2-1,CASLLGLGRFDEQFF,TGCGCCAGCTTACTCGGACTAGGGAGGTTCGATGAGCAGTTCTTC
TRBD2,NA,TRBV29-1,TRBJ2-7,CSVPGTSGSYEQYF,TGCAGCGTTCCTGGGACTAGCGGGAGCTACGAGCAGTACTTC
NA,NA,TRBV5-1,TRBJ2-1,CASSLGGLSYNEQFF,TGCGCCAGCAGCTTGGGAGGGCTCTCCTACAATGAGCAGTTCTTC
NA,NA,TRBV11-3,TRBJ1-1,CASRGGAEAFF,TGTGCCAGCAGGGGGGGGGCTGAAGCTTTCTTT
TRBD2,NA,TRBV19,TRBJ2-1,CASSPLAAAFGEQFF,TGTGCCAGTAGTCCACTAGCGGCTGCCTTTGGTGAGCAGTTCTTC
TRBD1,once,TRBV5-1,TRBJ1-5,CASSLEGTGAQPQHF,TGCGCCAGCAGCTTGGAAGGGACAGGGGCTCAGCCCCAGCATTTT
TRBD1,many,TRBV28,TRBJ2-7,CASRFGTGSSYEQYF,TGTGCCAGCAGATTCGGGACAGGCTCCTCCTACGAGCAGTACTTC
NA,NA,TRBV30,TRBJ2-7,CAWSDSGSYEQYF,TGTGCCTGGTCGGATTCGGGGTCCTACGAGCAGTACTTC
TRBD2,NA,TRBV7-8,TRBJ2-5,CASSLSASGSQETQYF,TGTGCCAGCAGCTTAAGCGCTAGCGGGAGTCAAGAGACCCAGTACTTC
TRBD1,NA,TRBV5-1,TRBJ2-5,CASSSTGEVGETQYF,TGCGCCAGCAGCTCGACAGGGGAGGTAGGAGAGACCCAGTACTTC
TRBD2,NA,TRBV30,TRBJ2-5,CAWSGGLAAQETQYF,TGTGCCTGGAGTGGAGGGCTAGCGGCCCAAGAGACCCAGTACTTC
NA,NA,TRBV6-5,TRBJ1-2,CASSYSPGFSSGYTF,TGTGCCAGCAGTTACTCGCCAGGGTTTTCGTCTGGCTACACCTTC
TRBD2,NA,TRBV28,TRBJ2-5,CASSYPGLVGGETQYF,TGTGCCAGCAGTTACCCGGGACTAGTAGGCGGAGAGACCCAGTACTTC
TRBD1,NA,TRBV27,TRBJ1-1,CASSAREGANTEAFF,TGTGCCAGCAGTGCCCGGGAGGGGGCGAACACTGAAGCTTTCTTT
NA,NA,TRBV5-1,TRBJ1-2,CASSLSPIEGGYGYTF,TGCGCCAGCAGCTTGTCCCCGATTGAGGGTGGCTATGGCTACACCTTC
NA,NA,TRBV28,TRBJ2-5,CASSSETQYF,TGTGCCAGCAGTTCGGAGACCCAGTACTTC
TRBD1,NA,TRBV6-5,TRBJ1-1,CASSGYRGLGTEAFF,TGTGCCAGCAGTGGTTACAGGGGGCTGGGCACTGAAGCTTTCTTT
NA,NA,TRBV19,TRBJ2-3,CASIGPSGTDTQYF,TGTGCCAGTATCGGTCCATCGGGGACAGATACGCAGTATTTT
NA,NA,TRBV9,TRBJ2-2,CASSPFFTGELFF,TGTGCCAGCAGCCCCTTTTTCACCGGGGAGCTGTTTTTT
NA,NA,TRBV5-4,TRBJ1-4,CASSVETGATNEKLFF,TGTGCCAGCAGCGTGGAAACAGGTGCAACTAATGAAAAACTGTTTTTT
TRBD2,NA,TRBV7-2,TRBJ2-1,CASRKTSGAFNEQFF,TGTGCCAGCAGAAAGACTAGCGGGGCGTTCAATGAGCAGTTCTTC
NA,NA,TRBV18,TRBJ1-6,CASSPPQGTTSPLHF,TGTGCCAGCTCACCACCGCAGGGGACGACTTCACCCCTCCACTTT
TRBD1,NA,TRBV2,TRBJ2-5,CASSQGALGQETQYF,TGTGCCAGCTCACAGGGGGCGCTGGGTCAAGAGACCCAGTACTTC
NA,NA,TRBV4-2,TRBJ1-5,CASSQEGRANNQPQHF,TGTGCCAGCAGCCAAGAGGGCAGGGCCAACAATCAGCCCCAGCATTTT
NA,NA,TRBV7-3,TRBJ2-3,CASSFSADTQYF,TGTGCCAGCAGCTTTAGCGCAGATACGCAGTATTTT
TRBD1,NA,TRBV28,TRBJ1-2,CASSSGGGYGYTF,TGTGCCAGCAGCTCAGGGGGAGGCTATGGCTACACCTTC
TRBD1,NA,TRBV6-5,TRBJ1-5,CASVPPGGYNQPQHF,TGTGCCAGCGTCCCCCCAGGGGGTTACAATCAGCCCCAGCATTTT
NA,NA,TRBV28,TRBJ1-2,CASTPSGGGYGYTF,TGTGCCAGCACCCCGAGTGGGGGCGGCTATGGCTACACCTTC
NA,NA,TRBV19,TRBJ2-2,CASSMGTNTGELFF,TGTGCCAGTAGTATGGGCACGAACACCGGGGAGCTGTTTTTT
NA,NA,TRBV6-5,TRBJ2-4,CASSYSSRAIQYF,TGTGCCAGCAGTTACTCTTCCCGAGCCATTCAGTACTTC
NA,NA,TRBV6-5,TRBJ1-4,CASSYSRANEKLFF,TGTGCCAGCAGTTACTCGAGGGCTAATGAAAAACTGTTTTTT
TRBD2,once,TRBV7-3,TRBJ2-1,CASSSSSGLAYNEQFF,TGTGCCAGCAGCAGTTCTAGCGGGTTAGCCTACAATGAGCAGTTCTTC
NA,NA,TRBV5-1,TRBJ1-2,CASSLVSSKGYTF,TGCGCCAGCAGCTTGGTGAGCTCTAAAGGCTACACCTTC